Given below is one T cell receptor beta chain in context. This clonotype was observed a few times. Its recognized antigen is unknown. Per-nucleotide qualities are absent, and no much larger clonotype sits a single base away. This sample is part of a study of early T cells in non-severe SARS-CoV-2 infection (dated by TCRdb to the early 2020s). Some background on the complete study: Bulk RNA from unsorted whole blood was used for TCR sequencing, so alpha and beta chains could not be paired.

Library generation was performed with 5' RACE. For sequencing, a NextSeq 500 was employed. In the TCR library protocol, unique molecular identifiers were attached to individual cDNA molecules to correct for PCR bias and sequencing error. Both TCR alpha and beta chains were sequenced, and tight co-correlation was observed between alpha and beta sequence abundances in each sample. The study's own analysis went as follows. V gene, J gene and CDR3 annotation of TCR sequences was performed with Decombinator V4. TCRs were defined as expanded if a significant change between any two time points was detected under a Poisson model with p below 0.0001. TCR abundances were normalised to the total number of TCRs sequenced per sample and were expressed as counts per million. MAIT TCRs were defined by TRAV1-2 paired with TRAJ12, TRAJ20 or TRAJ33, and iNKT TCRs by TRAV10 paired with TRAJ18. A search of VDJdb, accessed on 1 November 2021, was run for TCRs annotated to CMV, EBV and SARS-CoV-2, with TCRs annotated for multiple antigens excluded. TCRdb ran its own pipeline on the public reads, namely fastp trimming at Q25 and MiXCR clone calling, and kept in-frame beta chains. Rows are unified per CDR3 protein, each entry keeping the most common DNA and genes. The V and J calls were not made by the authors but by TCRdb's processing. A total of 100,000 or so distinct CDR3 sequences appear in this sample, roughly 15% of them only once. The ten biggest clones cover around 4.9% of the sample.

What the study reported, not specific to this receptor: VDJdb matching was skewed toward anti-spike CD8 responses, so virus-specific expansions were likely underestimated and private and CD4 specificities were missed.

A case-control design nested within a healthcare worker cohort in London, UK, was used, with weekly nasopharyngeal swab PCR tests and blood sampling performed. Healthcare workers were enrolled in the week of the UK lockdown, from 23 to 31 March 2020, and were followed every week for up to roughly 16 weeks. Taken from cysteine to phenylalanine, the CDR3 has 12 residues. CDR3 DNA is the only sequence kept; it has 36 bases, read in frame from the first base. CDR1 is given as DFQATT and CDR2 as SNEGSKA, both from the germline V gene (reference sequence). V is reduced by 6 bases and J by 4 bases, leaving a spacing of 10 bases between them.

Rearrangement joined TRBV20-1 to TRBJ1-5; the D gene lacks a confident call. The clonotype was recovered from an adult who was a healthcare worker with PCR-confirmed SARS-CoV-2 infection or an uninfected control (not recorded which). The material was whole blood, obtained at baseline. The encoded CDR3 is CSACAGNQPQHF. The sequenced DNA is TGCAGTGCCTGTGCGGGGAATCAGCCCCAGCATTTT.